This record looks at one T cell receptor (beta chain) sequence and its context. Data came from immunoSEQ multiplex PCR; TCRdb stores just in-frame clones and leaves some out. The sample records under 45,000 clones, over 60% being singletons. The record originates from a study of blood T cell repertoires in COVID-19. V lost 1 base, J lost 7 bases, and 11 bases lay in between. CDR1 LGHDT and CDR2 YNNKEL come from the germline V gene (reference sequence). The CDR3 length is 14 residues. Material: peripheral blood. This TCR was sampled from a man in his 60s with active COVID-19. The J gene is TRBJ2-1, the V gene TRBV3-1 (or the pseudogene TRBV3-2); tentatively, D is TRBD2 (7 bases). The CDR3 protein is CASSQGAGANEQFF. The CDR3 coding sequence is TGTGCCAGCAGCCAAGGGGCGGGGGCTAATGAGCAGTTCTTC.